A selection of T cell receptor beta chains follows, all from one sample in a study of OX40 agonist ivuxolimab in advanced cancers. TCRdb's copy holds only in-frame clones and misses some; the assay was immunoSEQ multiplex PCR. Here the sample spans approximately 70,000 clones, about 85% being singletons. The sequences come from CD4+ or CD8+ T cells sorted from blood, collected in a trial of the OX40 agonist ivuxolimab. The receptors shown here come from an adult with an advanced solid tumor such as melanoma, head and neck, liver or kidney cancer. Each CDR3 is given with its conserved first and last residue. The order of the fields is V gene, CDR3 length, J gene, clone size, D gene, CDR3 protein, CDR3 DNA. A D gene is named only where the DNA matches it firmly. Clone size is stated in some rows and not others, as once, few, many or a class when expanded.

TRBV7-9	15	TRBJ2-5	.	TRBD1	CASSLYGTEQETQYF	TGTGCCAGCAGCCTCTACGGGACAGAACAAGAGACCCAGTACTTC
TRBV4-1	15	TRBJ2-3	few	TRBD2	CASSRLAGEGDTQYF	TGCGCCAGCAGCCGGTTAGCGGGAGAAGGAGATACGCAGTATTTT
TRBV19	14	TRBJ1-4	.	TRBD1	CASSVDRVDEKLFF	TGTGCCAGTAGTGTCGACAGGGTAGATGAAAAACTGTTTTTT
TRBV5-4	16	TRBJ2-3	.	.	CASSLDPSLATDTQYF	TGTGCCAGCAGCTTGGACCCTAGCCTGGCCACAGATACGCAGTATTTT
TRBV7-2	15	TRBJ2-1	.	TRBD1	CASSLVGTEANEQFF	TGTGCCAGCAGCTTAGTCGGGACAGAGGCCAATGAGCAGTTCTTC
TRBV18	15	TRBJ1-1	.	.	CASSPPTGPNTEAFF	TGTGCCAGCTCACCCCCTACAGGTCCTAACACTGAAGCTTTCTTT
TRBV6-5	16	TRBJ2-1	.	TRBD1	CASSYSNRGPYNEQFF	TGTGCCAGCAGTTACTCGAACAGGGGGCCCTACAATGAGCAGTTCTTC
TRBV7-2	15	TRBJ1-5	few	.	CASSLTSVRNQPQHF	TGTGCCAGCAGCTTAACCTCGGTACGCAATCAGCCCCAGCATTTT
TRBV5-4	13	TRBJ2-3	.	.	CASSLGRGDTQYF	TGTGCCAGCAGCTTGGGACGGGGGGATACGCAGTATTTT
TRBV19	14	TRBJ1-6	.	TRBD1	CASRRDRDHSPLHF	TGTGCCAGTAGGCGGGACAGGGACCATTCACCCCTCCACTTT